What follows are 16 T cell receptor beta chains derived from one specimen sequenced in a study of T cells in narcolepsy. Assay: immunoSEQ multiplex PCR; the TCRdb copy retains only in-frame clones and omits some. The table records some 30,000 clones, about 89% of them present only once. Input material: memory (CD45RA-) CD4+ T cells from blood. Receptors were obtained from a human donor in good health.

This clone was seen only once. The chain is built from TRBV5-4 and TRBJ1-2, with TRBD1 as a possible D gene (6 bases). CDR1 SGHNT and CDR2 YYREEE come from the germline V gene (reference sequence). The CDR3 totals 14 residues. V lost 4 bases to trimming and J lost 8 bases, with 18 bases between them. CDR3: CASSTGTGARGYTF. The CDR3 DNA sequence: TGTGCCAGCAGCACTGGGACGGGGGCGAGAGGCTACACCTTC.

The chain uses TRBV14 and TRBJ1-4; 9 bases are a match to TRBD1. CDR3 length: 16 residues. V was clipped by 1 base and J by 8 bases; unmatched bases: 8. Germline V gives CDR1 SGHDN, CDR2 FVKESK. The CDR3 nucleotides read TGTGCCAGCAGCCAAGTGAGGGGACAGGGTACCGAAAAACTGTTTTTT. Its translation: CASSQVRGQGTEKLFF.

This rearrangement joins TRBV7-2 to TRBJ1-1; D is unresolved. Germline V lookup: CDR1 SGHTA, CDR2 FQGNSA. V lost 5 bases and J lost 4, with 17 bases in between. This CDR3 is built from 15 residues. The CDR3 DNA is TGTGCCAGCAGCCCTGAGGACGGGCCCGCCACTGAAGCTTTCTTT. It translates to CASSPEDGPATEAFF.

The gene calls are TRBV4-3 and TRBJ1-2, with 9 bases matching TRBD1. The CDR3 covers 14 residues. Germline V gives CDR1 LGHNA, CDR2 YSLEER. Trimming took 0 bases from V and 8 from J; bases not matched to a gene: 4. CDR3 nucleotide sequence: TGCGCCAGCAGCCAAGAACAGGGGGCGTCGGGCTACACCTTC. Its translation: CASSQEQGASGYTF.

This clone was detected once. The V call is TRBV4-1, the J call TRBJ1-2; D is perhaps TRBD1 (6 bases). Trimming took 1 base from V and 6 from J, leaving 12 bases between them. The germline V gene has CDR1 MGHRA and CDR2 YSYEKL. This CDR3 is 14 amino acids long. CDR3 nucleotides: TGCGCCAGCAGCCAAGGGGACTACAGGGATGGCTACACCTTC. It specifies CASSQGDYRDGYTF.

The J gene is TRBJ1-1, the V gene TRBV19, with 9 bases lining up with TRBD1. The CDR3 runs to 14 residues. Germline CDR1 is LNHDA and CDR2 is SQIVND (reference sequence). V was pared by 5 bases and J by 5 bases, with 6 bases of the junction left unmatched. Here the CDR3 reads CASSDTGGGTEAFF. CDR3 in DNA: TGTGCCAGTAGTGATACAGGGGGCGGGACTGAAGCTTTCTTT.

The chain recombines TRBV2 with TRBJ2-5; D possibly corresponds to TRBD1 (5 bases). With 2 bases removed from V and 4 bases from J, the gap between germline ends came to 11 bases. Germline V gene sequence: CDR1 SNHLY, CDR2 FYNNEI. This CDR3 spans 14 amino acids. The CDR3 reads CASSETRVGETQYF. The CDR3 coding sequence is TGTGCCAGCAGTGAAACCAGGGTGGGAGAGACCCAGTACTTC.

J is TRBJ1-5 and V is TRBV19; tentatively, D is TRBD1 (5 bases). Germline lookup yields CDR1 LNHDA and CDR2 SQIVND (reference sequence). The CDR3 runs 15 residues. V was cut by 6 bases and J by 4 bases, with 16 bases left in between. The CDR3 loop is CASSISGGVNQPQHF. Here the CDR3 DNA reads TGTGCCAGTAGCATCTCAGGAGGGGTAAATCAGCCCCAGCATTTT.

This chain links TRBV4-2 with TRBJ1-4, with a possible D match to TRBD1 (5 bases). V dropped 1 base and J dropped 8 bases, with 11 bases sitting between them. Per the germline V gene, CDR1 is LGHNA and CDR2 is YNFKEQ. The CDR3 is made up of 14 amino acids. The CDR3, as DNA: TGTGCCAGCAGCCAAGTTTTGGCAGGGGAAAAACTGTTTTTT. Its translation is CASSQVLAGEKLFF.

Here the CDR3 reads CASSYGGQNYGYTF. The CDR3 nucleotides are TGTGCCAGCAGTTACGGGGGACAGAACTATGGCTACACCTTC. The chain couples TRBV6-5 to TRBJ1-2; 7 bases are shared with TRBD1. V gave up 2 bases and J gave up 2 bases; unmatched junction bases: 2. This CDR3 comprises 14 residues. Germline lookup yields CDR1 MNHEY and CDR2 SVGAGI.

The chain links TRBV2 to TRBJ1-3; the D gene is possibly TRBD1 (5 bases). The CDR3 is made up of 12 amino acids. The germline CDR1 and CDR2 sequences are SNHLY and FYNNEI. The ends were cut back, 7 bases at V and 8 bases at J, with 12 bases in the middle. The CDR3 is CASTRGVYTIYF. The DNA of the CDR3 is TGTGCCAGCACCAGAGGGGTTTACACCATATATTTT.

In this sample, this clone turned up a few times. DNA for the CDR3: TGTGCCAGCTCACCACAGGCCTACGAGCAGTACTTC. Encoded protein: CASSPQAYEQYF. The chain links TRBV18 to TRBJ2-7, with unresolved D. The V and J ends lost 1 base and 2 bases respectively, with 3 bases between them. Germline lookup yields CDR1 KGHSH and CDR2 LQKENI. The CDR3 extends over 12 amino acids.

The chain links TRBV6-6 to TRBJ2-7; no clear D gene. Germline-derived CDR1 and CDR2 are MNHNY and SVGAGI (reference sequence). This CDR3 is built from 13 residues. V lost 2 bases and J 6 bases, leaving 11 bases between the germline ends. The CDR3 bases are TGTGCCAGCAGTTACCTCTGGTATGGCGAGCAGTACTTC. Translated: CASSYLWYGEQYF.

The CDR3 protein is CASSGQFFSGNTIYF. In DNA form, the CDR3 reads TGTGCCAGCTCCGGACAGTTCTTCTCTGGAAACACCATATATTTT. V and J are TRBV11-2 and TRBJ1-3; possible D gene TRBD1, 6 bases. Germline CDR1 reads SGHAT; CDR2 reads FQNNGV. Trimming removed 8 bases at V and 0 bases at J, with 14 bases between. This CDR3 region has 15 residues.

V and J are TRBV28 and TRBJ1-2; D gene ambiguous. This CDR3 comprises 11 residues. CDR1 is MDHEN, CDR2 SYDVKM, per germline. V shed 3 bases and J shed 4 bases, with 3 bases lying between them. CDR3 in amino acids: CASSFPYGYTF. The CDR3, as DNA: TGTGCCAGCAGTTTCCCCTATGGCTACACCTTC.

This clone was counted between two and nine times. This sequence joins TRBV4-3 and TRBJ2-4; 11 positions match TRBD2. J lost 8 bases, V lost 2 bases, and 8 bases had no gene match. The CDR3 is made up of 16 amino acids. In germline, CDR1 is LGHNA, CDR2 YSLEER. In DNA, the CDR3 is TGCGCCAGCAGCCAAACCCGGGGGACTAGCGGAGACATTCAGTACTTC. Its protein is CASSQTRGTSGDIQYF.